This TCR beta chain was sequenced for a study of blood T cell repertoires in COVID-19. Study-wide context: COVID-19 samples, acute and convalescent, were from the United States, Italy and Spain. T cells, B-cell-depleted T cells, or PBMCs provided the cDNA or gDNA that served as material.

From germline, CDR1 is SGHTA and CDR2 FQGNSA. Trimming cost V 4 bases and J 6 bases; bases outside gene matches: 17. There are 18 residues in the CDR3. Libraries were prepared by immunoSEQ multiplex PCR; TCRdb keeps only in-frame clonotypes and omits some of them. The sample lists about 130,000 clones, roughly 90% occurring once. Sequenced sample: peripheral blood. V is TRBV7-2 and J is TRBJ1-2; 10 bases map to TRBD1. This TCR came from a man in his fifties or sixties with COVID-19, enrolled during active disease. The CDR3 loop is CASSSTEIYRDRGDGYTF. As DNA, the CDR3 is TGTGCCAGCAGCTCCACCGAAATATACCGGGACAGGGGCGATGGCTACACCTTC.